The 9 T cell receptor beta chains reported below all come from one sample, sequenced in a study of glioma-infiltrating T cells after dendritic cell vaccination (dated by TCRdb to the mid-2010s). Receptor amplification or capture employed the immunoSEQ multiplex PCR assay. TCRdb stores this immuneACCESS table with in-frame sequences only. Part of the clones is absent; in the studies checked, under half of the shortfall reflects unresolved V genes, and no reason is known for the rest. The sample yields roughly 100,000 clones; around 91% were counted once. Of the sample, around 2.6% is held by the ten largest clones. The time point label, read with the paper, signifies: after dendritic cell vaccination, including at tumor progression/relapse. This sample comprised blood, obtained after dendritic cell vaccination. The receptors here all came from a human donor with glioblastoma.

The CDR3 DNA follows: TGCGCCAGCAGCTTGACTACCCAAACCTACGAGCAGTACTTC. This encodes CASSLTTQTYEQYF. The rearrangement joins TRBV5-1 to TRBJ2-7; D unclear. Germline values: CDR1 SGHRS, CDR2 YFSETQ. This CDR3 has 14 amino acids. V was shortened by 1 base and J by 2 bases, with 10 bases between the two germline ends.

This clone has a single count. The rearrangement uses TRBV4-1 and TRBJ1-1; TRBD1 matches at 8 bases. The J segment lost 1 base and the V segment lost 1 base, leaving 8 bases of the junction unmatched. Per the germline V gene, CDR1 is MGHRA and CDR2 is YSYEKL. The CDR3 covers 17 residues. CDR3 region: CASSQAVLDRENTEAFF. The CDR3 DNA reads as TGCGCCAGCAGCCAAGCCGTCCTGGACAGGGAGAACACTGAAGCTTTCTTT.

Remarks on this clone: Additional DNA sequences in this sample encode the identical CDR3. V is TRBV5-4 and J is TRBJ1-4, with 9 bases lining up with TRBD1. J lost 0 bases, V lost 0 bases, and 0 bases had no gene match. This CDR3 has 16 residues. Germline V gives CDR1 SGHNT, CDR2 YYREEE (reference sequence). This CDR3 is CASSLGQGATNEKLFF. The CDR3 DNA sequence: TGTGCCAGCAGCTTGGGACAGGGGGCAACTAATGAAAAACTGTTTTTT.

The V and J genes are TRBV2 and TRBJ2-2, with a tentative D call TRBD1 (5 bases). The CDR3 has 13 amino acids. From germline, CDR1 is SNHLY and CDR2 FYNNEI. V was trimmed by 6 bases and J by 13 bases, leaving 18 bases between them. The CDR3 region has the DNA TGTGCCAGCAGCTCTACAGGTTGGGGTAGGCTGTTTTTT. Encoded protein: CASSSTGWGRLFF.

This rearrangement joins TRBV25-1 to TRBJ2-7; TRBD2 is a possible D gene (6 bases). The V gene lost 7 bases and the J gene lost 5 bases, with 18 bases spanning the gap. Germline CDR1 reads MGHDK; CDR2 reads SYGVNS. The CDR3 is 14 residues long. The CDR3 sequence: CASTPGGDRDEQYF. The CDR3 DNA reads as TGTGCCAGCACCCCCGGAGGGGATCGCGACGAGCAGTACTTC.

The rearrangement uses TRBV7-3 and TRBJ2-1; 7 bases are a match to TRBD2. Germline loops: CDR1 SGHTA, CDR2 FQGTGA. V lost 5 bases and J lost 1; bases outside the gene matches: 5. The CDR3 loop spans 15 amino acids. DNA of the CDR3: TGTGCCAGCAGCCTAGGACTAGTTTCCTACAATGAGCAGTTCTTC. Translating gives CASSLGLVSYNEQFF.

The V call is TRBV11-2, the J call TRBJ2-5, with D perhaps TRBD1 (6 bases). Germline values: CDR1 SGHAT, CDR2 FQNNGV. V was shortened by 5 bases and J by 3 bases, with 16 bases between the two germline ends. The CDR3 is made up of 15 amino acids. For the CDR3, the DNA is TGTGCCAGCAGCCGAGGGACAACCAGAGAAGAGACCCAGTACTTC. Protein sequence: CASSRGTTREETQYF.

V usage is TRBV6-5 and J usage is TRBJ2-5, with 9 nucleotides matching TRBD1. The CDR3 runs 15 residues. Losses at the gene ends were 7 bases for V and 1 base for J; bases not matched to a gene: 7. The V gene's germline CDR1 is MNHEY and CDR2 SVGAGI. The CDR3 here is CASTSWTGAQETQYF. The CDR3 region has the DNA TGTGCCAGCACCAGCTGGACAGGGGCCCAAGAGACCCAGTACTTC.

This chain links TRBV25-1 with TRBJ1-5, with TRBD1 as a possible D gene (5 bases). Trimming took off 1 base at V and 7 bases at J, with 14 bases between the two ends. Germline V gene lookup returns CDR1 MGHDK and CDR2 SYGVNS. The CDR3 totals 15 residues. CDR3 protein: CASSESGIVGQPQHF. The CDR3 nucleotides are TGTGCCAGCAGTGAATCAGGGATAGTTGGCCAGCCCCAGCATTTT.